The text below deals with one T cell receptor (beta chain). Its antigen is still unknown. No much larger clone exists at a distance of one base, and base qualities are not known. The source of the sample is a study of blood T cells in healthy people across ages (dated by TCRdb to the mid-2010s). About the study as a whole: In model experiments, roughly one uniquely barcoded TCR beta cDNA molecule per two T cells was captured by template switching. Using deep sequencing normalized with unique cDNA molecular identifiers, the study measured how TCR beta repertoire diversity changes with age. The donors were split into four age groups: young (average 16 years), middle-aged (more than 35), aged (62) and long-lived (under 90). To avoid experimental bias, donors of different ages were randomly spread across the sequencing lanes. Two additional independent replicas of 1 million unique cDNA reads from the same blood draw were analyzed for two donors (one aged 18 to 30 and one aged 80 or older).

Libraries were prepared through 5' RACE. TCRdb lists the instrument as Illumina HiSeq 2500. A second PCR of roughly 7 to 11 cycles was performed with a sample-barcoded 5' primer and a J-beta primer mix. Each TCR beta cDNA molecule received a unique molecular identifier from a template-switch 5' adaptor carrying 12 random nucleotides. At least 2.5 million CDR3-containing paired-end reads were obtained from each sample. First-strand cDNA was synthesized from all RNA with the Mint cDNA synthesis kit, primed by a TRBC-specific oligonucleotide. Following uracil-DNA glycosylase treatment, a first 18-cycle PCR with universal primers M1SS and BC2_uni_R was performed on all cDNA. For the original study's pipeline: For normalization, 1 million high-quality reads, each with a distinct molecular identifier, were randomly selected from each sample. Instead of being binned into consensus sequences, reads that shared molecular identifiers were thrown out. MiTCR, run with a Q25 quality threshold and the strictest error-elimination algorithm, handled CDR3 identification, clonotype clustering and error correction. A nonparametric unseen species model with Euler transformation was used to estimate lower-bound total TCR beta diversity. TCRdb reran the public reads through fastp at Q25 and MiXCR, keeping productive beta chains. Rows are combined by CDR3 protein, so each entry shows the most common genes and DNA. TCRdb's processing, not the study's, gives the V and J calls here. Counted in this sample were about 630,000 distinct CDR3 sequences; roughly 20% of them appeared once. The ten largest account for 3% to 4.5% of the sample.

Donors were 39 systemically healthy Caucasian individuals from Russia aged about 6 to 100 years. Each donor gave 8 to 10 milliliters of peripheral blood, collected into EDTA-treated Vacutainer tubes. Ficoll-Paque density-gradient centrifugation was used to isolate PBMCs, with at least 6.5 million per sample. Trizol reagent was used to extract total RNA from the PBMCs, yielding at least 5 micrograms per sample. For every donor, an aliquot of PBMCs went through flow cytometry to measure the percentages of naive CD45RAhigh/CD27high T cells. What the work shows at the level of the full study, not this receptor alone: Because the CMV infection status of the donors was unknown, age-related changes in expanded clonotypes may potentially have been confounded. Total diversity estimates from one million sequenced T cells were considered lower bounds and underestimates. Observed TCR beta diversity per million T cells fell roughly linearly with age, and a significant reduction was already apparent by age around 40. Compared with the aged group, the long-lived group had more naive CD4+ T cells, fewer expanded clones and increased TCR diversity, suggesting age selection. Because profiling used bulk unsorted PBMCs, naive and antigen-experienced compartments could not be compared conclusively. Observed TCR beta diversity correlated strongly with the percentage of naive T cells measured by flow cytometry.

The sequencing sample was made of blood. The receptor's source is a man in his 70s in good health.

The CDR3 amino acid sequence is: CASSSGDSYYEQYF. The nucleotide sequence is TGTGCCAGCAGTTCAGGGGACTCTTACTACGAGCAGTACTTC. The V and J genes are TRBV28 and TRBJ2-5; the D gene is perhaps TRBD1 or TRBD2, as each covers 6 bases. The J call is doubtful: the DNA matches TRBJ2-7 better. The CDR3 spans 14 residues, from the cysteine through the phenylalanine. CDR3 DNA only is kept here, 42 bases in frame from base 1. CDR1 and CDR2 are read off the germline V gene as MDHEN and SYDVKM.